One and the same sample provided the 5 T cell receptor beta chains below, sequenced in a study of PD-1 blockade in classical Hodgkin lymphoma. Documented time point: newly diagnosed, previously untreated cHL patient sample. By magnetic negative selection, CD4+ T cells were purified from thawed PBMCs. Only in-frame clones appear in the TCRdb table, and some are missing; sequencing was by immunoSEQ multiplex PCR. The sample yields 15,000 to 18,000 clones, roughly 84% seen once. Sequencing was done on a sample of CD4+ T cells from blood. The receptors were gathered from a human donor with classical Hodgkin lymphoma.

This clone has only one observation. The chain couples TRBV11-2 to TRBJ1-2; 11 bases map to TRBD1. The V gene end was trimmed by 4 bases and the J gene end by 7 bases; junction bases not matched to a gene: 5. This CDR3 region has 14 residues. Germline CDR1 is SGHAT and CDR2 is FQNNGV. In DNA form, the CDR3 reads TGTGCCAGCAGCTCGTTGGGACAGGGGGTTGGCTACACCTTC. Amino acids: CASSSLGQGVGYTF.

The gene calls are TRBV5-8 and TRBJ2-7, with a tentative D call TRBD2 (6 bases). CDR1 SGHTS and CDR2 YDEGEE come from the germline V gene. Trimming cost V 4 bases and J 0 bases, with 14 bases left between them. The length of the CDR3 is 15 residues. The CDR3 is CASSHGTRYSYEQYF. The CDR3 DNA reads as TGTGCCAGCAGCCACGGGACTCGATACTCCTACGAGCAGTACTTC.

This rearrangement joins TRBV15 to TRBJ2-7; 8 bases agree with TRBD2. After removal of 0 bases from V and 5 bases from J, the junction contained 6 bases not matched to a gene. The CDR3 loop spans 15 amino acids. Germline CDR1 reads LNHNV; CDR2 reads YYDKDF (reference sequence). CDR3: CATSRDLPGGNEQYF. CDR3 bases: TGTGCCACCAGCAGAGATCTCCCGGGAGGGAACGAGCAGTACTTC.

The CDR3 DNA reads TGTGCCTGGAGTCCGTTGTGGGGGGACAGGGGCTCCGGGGCCAAAAACATTCAGTACTTC. It specifies CAWSPLWGDRGSGAKNIQYF. The rearrangement joins TRBV30 to TRBJ2-4, with 10 bases aligning to TRBD1. Germline values: CDR1 GTSNPN, CDR2 SVGIG (reference sequence). The length of the CDR3 is 20 residues. Trimming removed 2 bases from V and 1 base from J; junction bases left unmatched: 17.

CDR3 region: CASSWMGANQPQHF. The CDR3 nucleotides read TGTGCCAGCAGTTGGATGGGCGCCAATCAGCCCCAGCATTTT. The rearrangement links TRBV27 to TRBJ1-5; D is unresolved. The CDR3 length is 14 residues. V lost 4 bases and J 3 bases, leaving 10 bases between the germline ends. CDR1 is MNHEY and CDR2 is SMNVEV in the germline V gene (reference sequence).